A selection of T cell receptor beta chains follows, all from one sample in a study of T cell responses to AZD1222 COVID-19 vaccine. Data came from immunoSEQ multiplex PCR; TCRdb stores just in-frame clones and leaves some out. The profile shows 95,000 to 100,000 clones, approximately 84% of them singletons. Here the sequenced sample was peripheral blood, taken 28 days after the second AZD1222 dose. The receptor source for this set is an adult who received the AZD1222 COVID-19 vaccine. Each CDR3 is given with its conserved first and last residue. A D gene is named only where the DNA matches it firmly. A clone size is listed for some rows: how often the clone was seen (once, few, many), or a class if it is expanded.

v_call,d_call,j_call,clone_size,cdr3_aa,cdr3_nt
TRBV7-8,-,TRBJ1-6,-,CASSLAPRVGLHF,TGTGCCAGCAGCTTAGCTCCCCGGGTTGGACTCCACTTT
TRBV5-1,TRBD2,TRBJ2-5,-,CASSRSGGIQETQYF,TGCGCCAGCAGCCGCTCGGGGGGTATTCAAGAGACCCAGTACTTC
TRBV2,-,TRBJ1-5,-,CASSEVRYQPQHF,TGTGCCAGCAGTGAAGTGCGTTATCAGCCCCAGCATTTT
TRBV4-1,-,TRBJ1-3,-,CASSQDIAQAGNTIYF,TGCGCCAGCAGCCAAGACATAGCGCAGGCTGGAAACACCATATATTTT
TRBV27,-,TRBJ2-1,-,CASRSARNEQFF,TGTGCCAGCAGGTCAGCGCGTAATGAGCAGTTCTTC
TRBV6-5,-,TRBJ1-1,-,CASREILGLGAFF,TGTGCCAGCAGGGAGATATTGGGGCTCGGAGCTTTCTTT
TRBV13,TRBD1,TRBJ2-1,-,CASSLLTRRQGSYNEQFF,TGTGCCAGCAGCTTATTAACCCGGAGACAGGGGTCCTACAATGAGCAGTTCTTC
TRBV27,-,TRBJ1-6,-,CASRGGNSPLHF,TGTGCCAGCAGGGGGGGCAATTCACCCCTCCACTTT
TRBV28,-,TRBJ1-4,once,CASSPPPGDFGKLFF,TGTGCCAGCAGCCCACCTCCCGGGGACTTCGGAAAACTGTTTTTT
TRBV6-4,-,TRBJ1-1,-,CASRVLMNTEAFF,TGTGCCAGCAGGGTCCTCATGAACACTGAAGCTTTCTTT
TRBV5-1,TRBD1,TRBJ2-2,-,CASSPRGGALNTGELFF,TGCGCCAGCAGCCCTAGAGGGGGCGCGTTGAACACCGGGGAGCTGTTTTTT
TRBV15,TRBD1,TRBJ2-2,-,CATSGMGQPNTGELFF,TGTGCCACCAGCGGAATGGGACAGCCGAACACCGGGGAGCTGTTTTTT
TRBV7-3,TRBD2,TRBJ2-1,-,CASSSLAGADNEQFF,TGTGCCAGCAGCTCACTAGCGGGGGCAGACAATGAGCAGTTCTTC
TRBV19,-,TRBJ1-4,-,CASSNNLDTTNEKLFF,TGTGCCAGTAGTAATAACCTCGACACAACTAATGAAAAACTGTTTTTT
TRBV30,-,TRBJ1-4,-,CAWSPIQWDGDNEKLFF,TGTGCCTGGAGTCCCATACAATGGGACGGAGATAATGAAAAACTGTTTTTT
TRBV28,TRBD1,TRBJ1-2,once,CASSPGTGMLGYTF,TGTGCCAGCAGTCCAGGGACAGGGATGCTGGGCTACACCTTC
TRBV18,-,TRBJ2-7,-,CASSPSSDSSYEQYF,TGTGCCAGCTCACCATCGTCGGACAGCTCCTACGAGCAGTACTTC
TRBV7-2,-,TRBJ2-7,-,CASSLTGEVQYF,TGTGCCAGCAGCCTTACAGGGGAGGTGCAGTACTTC
TRBV5-1,TRBD1,TRBJ2-2,-,CASSLGDSGTGELFF,TGCGCCAGCAGCTTGGGGGACAGCGGCACCGGGGAGCTGTTTTTT
TRBV5-1,-,TRBJ1-1,-,CASSPSPDNTRAFF,TGCGCCAGCAGCCCCTCGCCGGACAACACCAGGGCTTTCTTT
TRBV5-4,-,TRBJ2-7,few,CASSFNPPNRYEQYF,TGTGCCAGCAGCTTCAATCCACCGAATAGATACGAGCAGTACTTC
TRBV24-1,-,TRBJ2-3,-,CATSSSGTDTQYF,TGTGCCACCAGCTCCAGTGGCACAGATACGCAGTATTTT
TRBV9,TRBD1,TRBJ1-1,once,CASSVGAGGSPFF,TGTGCCAGCAGCGTAGGGGCAGGGGGTAGCCCTTTCTTT
TRBV3-1/TRBV3-2,-,TRBJ2-3,-,CASSLSTDTQYF,TGTGCCAGCAGCTTGAGCACAGATACGCAGTATTTT